Below, 22 T cell receptor beta chains from the same sample are listed, as sequenced in a study of shared clonotypes between healthy human individuals. Clones were read by immunoSEQ multiplex PCR, and TCRdb kept only the in-frame ones, dropping some. This sample has roughly 2.5 million clones; roughly nine tenths occur once, and the top ten carry roughly 0.15%. Sequenced input: naive CD4+ T cells sorted from blood. Subset of the sample: CD45RA+ positively selected. The receptors were sampled from a young man in good health.

J is TRBJ1-5 and V is TRBV5-8, with D maybe TRBD1 (6 bases). The germline V and J ends were trimmed by 2 bases and 7 bases, with 13 bases remaining between them. Looked up from germline, CDR1 is SGHTS and CDR2 is YDEGEE. This CDR3 spans 14 amino acids. CDR3 in DNA: TGTGCCAGCAGCTTTTGGGGGGCAGGGCAGCCCCAGCATTTT. Amino acids: CASSFWGAGQPQHF. Using reference TRBV5-8 and TRBJ1-5 for the parts outside the CDR3, the full variable domain is EAGVTQSPTHLIKTRGQQATLRCSPISGHTSVYWYQQALGLGLQFLLWYDEGEERNRGNFPPRFSGRQFPNYSSELNVNALELEDSALYLCASSFWGAGQPQHFGDGTRLSIL.

The rearrangement uses TRBV10-3 and TRBJ2-2, with 9 bases lining up with TRBD1. Trimming cost V 5 bases and J 4 bases; bases outside gene matches: 5. This CDR3 has 15 amino acids. Per the germline V gene, CDR1 is ENHRY and CDR2 is SYGVKD. CDR3 coding DNA: TGTGCCATCAGTACCGGACAGGGGCTCACCGGGGAGCTGTTTTTT. Translating it yields CAISTGQGLTGELFF.

The gene calls are TRBV30 and TRBJ2-7, with TRBD1 matching 7 bases. Germline CDR1 GTSNPN, CDR2 SVGIG (reference sequence). V gave up 2 bases and J gave up 6 bases; unmatched junction bases: 4. The length of the CDR3 is 12 residues. This CDR3 is CAWSPEGAEQYF. The CDR3 coding sequence is TGTGCCTGGAGTCCAGAGGGGGCCGAGCAGTACTTC.

This clone was seen a single time. The gene calls are TRBV19 and TRBJ1-4; D is unclear. This CDR3 comprises 15 residues. V was shortened by 3 bases and J by 0 bases, with 8 bases between the two germline ends. CDR1 is LNHDA, CDR2 SQIVND, per germline (reference sequence). CDR3 sequence: CASSIYGTTNEKLFF. CDR3 nucleotides: TGTGCCAGTAGTATTTATGGAACAACTAATGAAAAACTGTTTTTT. Looking up the rest from reference TRBV19 and TRBJ1-4 gives the full variable domain: DGGITQSPKYLFRKEGQNVTLSCEQNLNHDAMYWYRQDPGQGLRLIYYSQIVNDFQKGDIAEGYSVSREKKESFPLTVTSAQKNPTAFYLCASSIYGTTNEKLFFGSGTQLSVL.

This rearrangement joins TRBV27 to TRBJ1-2, with 9 bases fitting TRBD1. The CDR3 is 15 amino acids. Germline CDR1 reads MNHEY; CDR2 reads SMNVEV (reference sequence). V dropped 4 bases and J dropped 4; count of bases not matched to a gene: 7. CDR3 DNA sequence: TGTGCCAGCAGTTCCTCCGGGACAGGGACCTATGGCTACACCTTC. Its translation: CASSSSGTGTYGYTF.

This clone came up once. The chain employs TRBV28 and TRBJ1-4; D unclear. Germline V gene lookup returns CDR1 MDHEN and CDR2 SYDVKM. The CDR3 spans 15 residues. V dropped 10 bases and J dropped 4 bases, with 19 bases sitting between them. CDR3 amino acids: CATGKAVKGNEKLFF. DNA of the CDR3: TGTGCCACCGGGAAGGCCGTCAAGGGTAATGAAAAACTGTTTTTT.

This sequence joins TRBV19 and TRBJ1-5; a weak D match, TRBD1 (6 bases). This CDR3 has 14 residues. CDR1 LNHDA and CDR2 SQIVND come from the germline V gene (reference sequence). V was pared by 8 bases and J by 7 bases, with 18 bases between. Here the CDR3 DNA reads TGTGCCAGTCAATACCCGGGGGGCGGACAGCCCCAGCATTTT. This gives the protein CASQYPGGGQPQHF.

The rearrangement links TRBV7-2 to TRBJ2-1; TRBD2 aligns across 7 bases. Germline values: CDR1 SGHTA, CDR2 FQGNSA. V was clipped by 5 bases and J by 4 bases; unmatched bases: 8. CDR3 length: 15 residues. The CDR3 region has the DNA TGTGCCAGCAGCCCTGCTGGCGGGGGTTACAATGAGCAGTTCTTC. Translation gives CASSPAGGGYNEQFF.

The chain joins TRBV9 to TRBJ2-3; TRBD1 matches at 8 bases. Germline CDR1 and CDR2: SGDLS and YYNGEE. Trimming at V came to 3 bases and at J to 2 bases, leaving 8 bases not matched to a gene. This CDR3 has 16 amino acids. The CDR3: CASSETGVGVTDTQYF. The CDR3 coding sequence is TGTGCCAGCAGCGAGACAGGGGTTGGGGTCACAGATACGCAGTATTTT.

A note on this clone: The sample has other DNA sequences that encode this CDR3 too. The genes are TRBV6-5 and TRBJ1-5, with D possibly being TRBD1 (5 bases). The germline V gene encodes CDR1 MNHEY and CDR2 SVGAGI. V was trimmed by 3 bases and J by 1 base, leaving 7 bases between them. CDR3 length: 14 amino acids. In DNA form, the CDR3 reads TGTGCCAGCAGTTATTGGGACAGCAATCAGCCCCAGCATTTT. Translated: CASSYWDSNQPQHF.

The genes are TRBV5-8 and TRBJ2-7, with unresolved D. In germline, CDR1 is SGHTS, CDR2 YDEGEE. V was trimmed by 0 bases and J by 6 bases, leaving 10 bases between them. This CDR3 comprises 13 residues. In DNA form, the CDR3 reads TGTGCCAGCAGCTTGGGCAGGTCAGGCGAGCAGTACTTC. Its translation: CASSLGRSGEQYF.

The genes are TRBV19 and TRBJ2-3; D uncertain. The CDR3 is 12 residues long. Between the trimmed V and J ends, which lost 5 bases and 2 bases, there was a span of 5 bases. Germline V gene lookup returns CDR1 LNHDA and CDR2 SQIVND (reference sequence). The CDR3 sequence: CASSANTDTQYF. The DNA for the CDR3 is TGTGCCAGTAGTGCCAACACAGATACGCAGTATTTT. Full variable domain (missing parts from reference TRBV19 and TRBJ2-3): DGGITQSPKYLFRKEGQNVTLSCEQNLNHDAMYWYRQDPGQGLRLIYYSQIVNDFQKGDIAEGYSVSREKKESFPLTVTSAQKNPTAFYLCASSANTDTQYFGPGTRLTVL.

CDR3 nucleotides: TGTGCCAGCAGCCAAGGGGGTCTACGGAACACCGGGGAGCTGTTTTTT. Translated, it gives CASSQGGLRNTGELFF. The V and J genes are TRBV14 and TRBJ2-2; D gene uncertain. Between the trimmed V and J ends, which lost 1 base and 1 base, there was a span of 10 bases. The CDR3 runs 16 residues. Germline CDR1 reads SGHDN; CDR2 reads FVKESK.

A single count supports this clone. The chain links TRBV19 to TRBJ2-1, with D maybe TRBD2 (6 bases). With 4 bases removed from V and 7 bases from J, the gap between germline ends came to 8 bases. Germline V CDR1 and CDR2: LNHDA, SQIVND (reference sequence). The CDR3 runs to 12 residues. The CDR3 region is CASSNSGNEQFF. Here the CDR3 DNA reads TGTGCCAGTAGTAATAGCGGTAATGAGCAGTTCTTC.

V is TRBV29-1 and J is TRBJ2-7; TRBD1 might be the D (6 bases). Germline CDR1 SQVTM, CDR2 ANQGSEA. CDR3 size: 13 residues. The germline V and J ends were trimmed by 4 bases and 7 bases, with 17 bases remaining between them. Here the CDR3 DNA reads TGCAGCGTTGGGGACAAGGTGCGAGGGGAGCAGTACTTC. Residues: CSVGDKVRGEQYF.

This rearrangement joins TRBV7-9 to TRBJ2-7; D uncertain. The V gene lost 3 bases and the J gene lost 6 bases, with 9 bases spanning the gap. CDR1 and CDR2 (germline): SEHNR, FQNEAQ (reference sequence). This CDR3 spans 12 amino acids. As DNA, the CDR3 is TGTGCCAGCAGCTTTTCCTCTGGCGAGCAGTACTTC. This translates into CASSFSSGEQYF.

In the case of this clone: The same CDR3 also results from other DNA sequences found in this sample. This sequence joins TRBV5-1 and TRBJ2-5; D may be TRBD1 (6 bases). CDR1 SGHRS and CDR2 YFSETQ come from the germline V gene. V gave up 0 bases and J gave up 5 bases, with 14 bases separating them. There are 15 residues in the CDR3. CDR3 amino acids: CASSLVAGAMETQYF. The CDR3 DNA follows: TGCGCCAGCAGCTTGGTAGCAGGGGCGATGGAGACCCAGTACTTC.

The chain links TRBV29-1 to TRBJ2-1; either TRBD1 or TRBD2 may supply D (5 bases each). V gave up 3 bases and J gave up 4 bases, with 13 bases separating them. CDR3 length: 14 residues. The germline V gene encodes CDR1 SQVTM and CDR2 ANQGSEA. The CDR3 bases are TGCAGCGTTGAGCGTCGGGGCCGGTACAATGAGCAGTTCTTC. Amino acids: CSVERRGRYNEQFF.

The rearrangement uses TRBV15 and TRBJ2-5; 8 nucleotides match TRBD1. J lost 5 bases, V lost 5 bases, and 7 bases had no gene match. The CDR3 is 14 amino acids. In germline, CDR1 is LNHNV, CDR2 YYDKDF (reference sequence). As DNA, the CDR3 is TGTGCCACCAGCGGACAGGGTTCGTCTGAGACCCAGTACTTC. Amino acid sequence: CATSGQGSSETQYF. The entire variable domain, with the rest obtained from reference TRBV15 and TRBJ2-5, is as follows: DAMVIQNPRYQVTQFGKPVTLSCSQTLNHNVMYWYQQKSSQAPKLLFHYYDKDFNNEADTPDNFQSRRPNTSFCFLDIRSPGLGDTAMYLCATSGQGSSETQYFGPGTRLLVL.

The V and J genes are TRBV5-1 and TRBJ1-1; 11 bases match TRBD1. Trimming removed 4 bases from V and 0 bases from J; junction bases left unmatched: 8. This CDR3 spans 17 amino acids. CDR1 is SGHRS, CDR2 YFSETQ, per germline. CDR3 sequence reads: CASSGGQGVPMNTEAFF. For the CDR3, the DNA is TGCGCCAGCAGCGGGGGACAGGGGGTCCCGATGAACACTGAAGCTTTCTTT.

Turning to this clone: The same CDR3 arises from other DNA sequences in this sample as well. The gene calls are TRBV28 and TRBJ1-3; D remains ambiguous. The germline CDR1 and CDR2 sequences are MDHEN and SYDVKM. The CDR3 is made up of 14 amino acids. The ends were cut back, 3 bases at V and 2 bases at J, with 8 bases in the middle. CDR3 sequence reads: CASSLSGTGNTIYF. The DNA of the CDR3 is TGTGCCAGCAGTTTGAGTGGGACTGGAAACACCATATATTTT.

This chain links TRBV19 with TRBJ2-1, with 10 bases fitting TRBD1. The germline V gene encodes CDR1 LNHDA and CDR2 SQIVND (reference sequence). The CDR3 has 16 amino acids. V gave up 5 bases and J gave up 7 bases; unmatched junction bases: 11. The CDR3 DNA reads as TGTGCCAGTAGTCGCGTCCCGGGACAGGGGATTAATGAGCAGTTCTTC. This sequence encodes CASSRVPGQGINEQFF.